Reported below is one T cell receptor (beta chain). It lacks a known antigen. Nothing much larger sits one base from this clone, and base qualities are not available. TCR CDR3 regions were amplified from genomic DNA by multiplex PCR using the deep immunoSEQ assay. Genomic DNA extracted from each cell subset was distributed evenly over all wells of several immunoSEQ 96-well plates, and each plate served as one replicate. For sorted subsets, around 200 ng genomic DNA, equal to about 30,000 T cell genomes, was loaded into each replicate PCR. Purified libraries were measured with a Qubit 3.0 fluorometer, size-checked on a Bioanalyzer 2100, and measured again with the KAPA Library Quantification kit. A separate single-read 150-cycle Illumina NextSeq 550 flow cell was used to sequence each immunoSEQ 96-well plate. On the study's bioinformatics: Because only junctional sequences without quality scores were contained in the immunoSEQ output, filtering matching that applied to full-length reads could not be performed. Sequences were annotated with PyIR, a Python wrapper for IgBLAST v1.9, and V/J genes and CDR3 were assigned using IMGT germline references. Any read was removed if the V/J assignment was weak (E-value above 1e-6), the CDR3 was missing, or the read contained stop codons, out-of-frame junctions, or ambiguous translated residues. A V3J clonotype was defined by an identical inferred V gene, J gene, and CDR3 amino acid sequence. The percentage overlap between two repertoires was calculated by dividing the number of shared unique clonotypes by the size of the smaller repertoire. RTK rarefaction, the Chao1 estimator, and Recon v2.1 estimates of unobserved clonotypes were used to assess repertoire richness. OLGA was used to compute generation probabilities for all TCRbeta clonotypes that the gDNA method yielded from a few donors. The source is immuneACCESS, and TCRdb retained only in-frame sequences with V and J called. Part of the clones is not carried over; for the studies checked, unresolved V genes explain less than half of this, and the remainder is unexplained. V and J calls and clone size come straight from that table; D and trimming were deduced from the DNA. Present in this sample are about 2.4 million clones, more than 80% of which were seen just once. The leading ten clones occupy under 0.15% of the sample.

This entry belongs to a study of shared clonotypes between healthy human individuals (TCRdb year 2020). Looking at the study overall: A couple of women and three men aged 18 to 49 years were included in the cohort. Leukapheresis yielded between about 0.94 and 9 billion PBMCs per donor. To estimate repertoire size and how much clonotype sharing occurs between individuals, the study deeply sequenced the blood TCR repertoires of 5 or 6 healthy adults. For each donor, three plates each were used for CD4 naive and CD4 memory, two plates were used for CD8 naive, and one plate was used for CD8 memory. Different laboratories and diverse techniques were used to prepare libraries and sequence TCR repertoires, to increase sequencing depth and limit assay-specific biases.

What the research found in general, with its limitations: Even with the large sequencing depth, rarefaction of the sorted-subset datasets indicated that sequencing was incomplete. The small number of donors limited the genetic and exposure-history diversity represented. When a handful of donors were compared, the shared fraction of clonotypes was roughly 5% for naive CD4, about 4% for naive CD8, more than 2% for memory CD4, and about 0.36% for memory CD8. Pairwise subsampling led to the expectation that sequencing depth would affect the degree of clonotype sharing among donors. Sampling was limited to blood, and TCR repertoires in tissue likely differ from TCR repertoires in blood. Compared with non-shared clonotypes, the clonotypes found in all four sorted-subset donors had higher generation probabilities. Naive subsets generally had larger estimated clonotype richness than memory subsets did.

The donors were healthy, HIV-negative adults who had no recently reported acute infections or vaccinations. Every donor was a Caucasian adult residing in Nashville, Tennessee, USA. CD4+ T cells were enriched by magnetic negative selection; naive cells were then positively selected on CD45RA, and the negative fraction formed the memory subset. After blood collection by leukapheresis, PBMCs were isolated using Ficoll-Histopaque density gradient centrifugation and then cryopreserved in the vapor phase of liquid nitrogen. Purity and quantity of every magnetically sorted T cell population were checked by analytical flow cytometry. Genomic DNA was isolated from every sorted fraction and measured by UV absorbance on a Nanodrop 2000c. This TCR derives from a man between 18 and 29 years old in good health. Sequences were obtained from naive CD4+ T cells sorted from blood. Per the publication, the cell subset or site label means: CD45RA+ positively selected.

The CDR3 is CASSLVPSGSALFGWAQYF. DNA sequence: TGCGCCAGCAGCTTGGTTCCTAGCGGGAGCGCACTCTTTGGGTGGGCCCAGTACTTC. Rearrangement joined TRBV5-1 to TRBJ2-5, and 10 bases in between align with TRBD2. Here V drops 0 bases and J drops 9 bases, and the junction holds 20 bases not matched to any gene. Reading the germline V gene gives CDR1 SGHRS and CDR2 YFSETQ. Including cysteine and phenylalanine, the CDR3 has 19 amino acids. Only the CDR3 DNA is retained, 57 bases long and in frame from the first base.